The clone carrying this TCR beta chain was found a few times. These data come from a study of CD8 T cells in ankylosing spondylitis. There are 14 residues in the CDR3. The ends lost 4 bases at V and 6 bases at J; junction bases unmatched: 7. Per germline, CDR1 DFQATT and CDR2 SNEGSKA (reference sequence). From the 5' RACE reads, TCRdb called clonotypes with MiXCR, one entry per CDR3 protein. Of approximately 250,000 distinct CDR3 sequences listed, about 24% are singletons. The sequence came from a male donor with ankylosing spondylitis or in good health (not recorded which). This sequence joins TRBV20-1 and TRBJ2-5; 11 bases map to TRBD2. Sequencing was performed on blood, either unsorted or a sorted T cell fraction (not recorded which). CDR3 coding DNA: TGCAGTGCTAACATAGCGGGGGGGAGGCAGACCCAGTACTTC. Residues: CSANIAGGRQTQYF.